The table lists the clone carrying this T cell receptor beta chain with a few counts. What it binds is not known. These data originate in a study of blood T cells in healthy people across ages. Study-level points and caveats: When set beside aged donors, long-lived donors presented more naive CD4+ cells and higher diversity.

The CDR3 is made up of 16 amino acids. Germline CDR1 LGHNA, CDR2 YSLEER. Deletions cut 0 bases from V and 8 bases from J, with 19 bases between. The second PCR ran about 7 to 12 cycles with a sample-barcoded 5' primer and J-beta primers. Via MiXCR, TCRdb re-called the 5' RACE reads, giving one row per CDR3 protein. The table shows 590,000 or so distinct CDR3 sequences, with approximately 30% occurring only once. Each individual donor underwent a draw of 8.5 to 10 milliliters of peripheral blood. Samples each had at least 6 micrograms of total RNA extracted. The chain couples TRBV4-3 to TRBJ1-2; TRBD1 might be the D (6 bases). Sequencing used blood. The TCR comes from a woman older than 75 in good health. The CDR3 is CASSQESGTGFGGYTF. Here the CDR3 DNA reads TGCGCCAGCAGCCAAGAGTCCGGCACAGGGTTCGGCGGCTACACCTTC.